Sequencing of this T cell receptor beta chain was carried out in a study of OX40 agonist ivuxolimab in advanced cancers. Study-wide context: Three patients, one with hepatocellular carcinoma and two with cutaneous melanoma, achieved partial responses.

V was trimmed by 5 bases and J by 2 bases, leaving 7 bases between them. There are 13 residues in the CDR3. In germline, CDR1 is MDHEN, CDR2 SYDVKM. About this clone: Its antigen is still unknown.

Measured with immunoSEQ multiplex PCR; TCRdb has only the in-frame clones, and not every one. The profile shows 85,000 to 100,000 clones, about 87% of them singletons. Study results and limitations: Researchers report that CD8+ T cells had, on average, more expanded clones than CD4+.

This chain uses TRBV28 with TRBJ1-3; unclear D gene. Sequencing was performed on CD4+ or CD8+ T cells sorted from blood, taken in a trial of the OX40 agonist ivuxolimab. The TCR was taken from an adult with an advanced solid tumor such as melanoma, head and neck, liver or kidney cancer. This CDR3 is CASSDNAGNTIYF. In DNA form, the CDR3 reads TGTGCCAGCAGTGACAATGCTGGAAACACCATATATTTT.